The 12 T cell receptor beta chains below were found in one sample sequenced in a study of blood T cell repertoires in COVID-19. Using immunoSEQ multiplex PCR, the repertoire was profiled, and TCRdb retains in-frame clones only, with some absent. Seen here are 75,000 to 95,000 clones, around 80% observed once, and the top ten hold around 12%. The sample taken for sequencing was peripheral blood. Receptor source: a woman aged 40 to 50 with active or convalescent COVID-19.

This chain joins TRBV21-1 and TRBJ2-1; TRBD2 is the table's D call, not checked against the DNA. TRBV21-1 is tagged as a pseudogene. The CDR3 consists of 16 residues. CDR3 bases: TGTGCCAGCAGCAGGGAGCCGGGACTAAGGGTCAATGAGCAGTTCTTC. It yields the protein CASSREPGLRVNEQFF.

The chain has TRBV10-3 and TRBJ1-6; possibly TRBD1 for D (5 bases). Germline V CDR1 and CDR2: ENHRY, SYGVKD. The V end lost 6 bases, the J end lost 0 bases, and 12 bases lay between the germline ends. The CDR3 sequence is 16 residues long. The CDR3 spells CAISEQENSYNSPLHF. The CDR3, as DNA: TGTGCCATCAGCGAACAGGAGAACTCCTATAATTCACCCCTCCACTTT.

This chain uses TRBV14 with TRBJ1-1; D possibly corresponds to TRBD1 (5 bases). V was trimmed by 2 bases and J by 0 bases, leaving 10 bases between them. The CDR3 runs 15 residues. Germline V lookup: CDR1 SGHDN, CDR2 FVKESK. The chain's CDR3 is CASSQRRTLNTEAFF. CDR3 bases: TGTGCCAGCAGCCAACGCCGGACATTGAACACTGAAGCTTTCTTT.

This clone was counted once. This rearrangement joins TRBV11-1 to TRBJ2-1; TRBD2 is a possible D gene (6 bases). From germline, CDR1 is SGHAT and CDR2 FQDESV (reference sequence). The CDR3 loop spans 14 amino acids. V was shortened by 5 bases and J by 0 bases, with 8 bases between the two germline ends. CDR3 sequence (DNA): TGTGCCAGCAGCCACGGGGGCTCCTACAATGAGCAGTTCTTC. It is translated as CASSHGGSYNEQFF.

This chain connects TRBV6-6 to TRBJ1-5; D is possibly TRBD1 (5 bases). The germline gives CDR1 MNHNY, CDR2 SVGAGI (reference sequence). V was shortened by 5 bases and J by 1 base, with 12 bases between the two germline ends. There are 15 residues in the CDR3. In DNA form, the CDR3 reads TGTGCCAGCAGTCGTTTTGGGGGGAGCAATCAGCCCCAGCATTTT. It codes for CASSRFGGSNQPQHF.

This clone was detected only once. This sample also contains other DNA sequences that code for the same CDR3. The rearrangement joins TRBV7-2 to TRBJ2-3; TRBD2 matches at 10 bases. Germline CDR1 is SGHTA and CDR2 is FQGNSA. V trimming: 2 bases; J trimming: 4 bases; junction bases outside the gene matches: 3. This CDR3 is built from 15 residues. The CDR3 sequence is CASSLSGGAADTQYF. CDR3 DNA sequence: TGTGCCAGCAGCTTAAGCGGGGGGGCCGCAGATACGCAGTATTTT. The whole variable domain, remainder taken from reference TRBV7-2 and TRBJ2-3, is GAGVSQSPSNKVTEKGKDVELRCDPISGHTALYWYRQSLGQGLEFLIYFQGNSAPDKSGLPSDRFSAERTGGSVSTLTIQRTQQEDSAVYLCASSLSGGAADTQYFGPGTRLTVL.

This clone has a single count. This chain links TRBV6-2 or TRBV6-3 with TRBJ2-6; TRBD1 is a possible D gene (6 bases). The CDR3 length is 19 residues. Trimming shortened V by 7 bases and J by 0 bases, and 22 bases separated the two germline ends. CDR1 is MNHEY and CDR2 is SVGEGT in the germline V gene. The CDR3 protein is CASTPFRATGSSGANVLTF. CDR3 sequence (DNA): TGTGCCAGCACCCCGTTCCGGGCCACAGGGTCCTCTGGGGCCAACGTCCTGACTTTC.

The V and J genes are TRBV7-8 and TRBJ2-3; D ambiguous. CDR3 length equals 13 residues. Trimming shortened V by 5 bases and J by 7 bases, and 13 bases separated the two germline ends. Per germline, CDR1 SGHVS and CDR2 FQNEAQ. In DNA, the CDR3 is TGTGCCAGCAGCCGCTTTGTGGAGAATACGCAGTATTTT. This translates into CASSRFVENTQYF.

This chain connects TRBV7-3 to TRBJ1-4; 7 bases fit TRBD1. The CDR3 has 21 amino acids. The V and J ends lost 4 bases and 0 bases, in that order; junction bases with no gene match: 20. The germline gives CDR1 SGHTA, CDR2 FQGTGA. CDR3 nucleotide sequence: TGTGCCAGCAGCTCACCCAAAAGAGGACAGGACCCGAGGGCAACTAATGAAAAACTGTTTTTT. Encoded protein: CASSSPKRGQDPRATNEKLFF.

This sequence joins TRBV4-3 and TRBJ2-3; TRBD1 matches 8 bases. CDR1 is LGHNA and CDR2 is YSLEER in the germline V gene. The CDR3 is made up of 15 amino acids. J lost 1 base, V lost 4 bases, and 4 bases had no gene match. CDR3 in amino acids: CASSPGQGGTDTQYF. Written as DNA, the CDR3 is TGCGCCAGCAGCCCTGGACAGGGCGGCACAGATACGCAGTATTTT.

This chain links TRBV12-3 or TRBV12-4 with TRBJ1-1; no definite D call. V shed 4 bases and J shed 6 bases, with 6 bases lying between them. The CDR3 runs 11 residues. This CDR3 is CASSSGAEAFF. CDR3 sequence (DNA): TGTGCCAGCAGTTCCGGGGCTGAAGCTTTCTTT.

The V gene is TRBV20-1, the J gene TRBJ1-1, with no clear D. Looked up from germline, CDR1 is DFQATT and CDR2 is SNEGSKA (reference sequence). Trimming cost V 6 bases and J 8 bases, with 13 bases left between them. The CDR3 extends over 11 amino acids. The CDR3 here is CSAHTGYEAFF. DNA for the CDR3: TGCAGTGCCCACACGGGGTACGAAGCTTTCTTT.